This TCR beta chain came from a study of T cell responses to AZD1222 COVID-19 vaccine. Trimming removed 6 bases at V and 1 base at J, with 5 bases between. The germline V gene encodes CDR1 DFQATT and CDR2 SNEGSKA (reference sequence). The length of the CDR3 is 11 residues. Here immunoSEQ multiplex PCR was the method, and the copy in TCRdb shows in-frame clones only, minus some. The sample carries around 140,000 clones, 92% recorded once. Study-wide results and caveats: The CD4 TCRs associated with vaccination extended across spike and predominated at 160-218 and 743-854. Recipients of two AZD1222 doses showed rising Spike-specific TCR breadth and depth. The study reported that nearly half of spike-specific TCRs target unmutated variant regions. A mostly white British donor set with more females was recruited, and clonal diversity was possibly underestimated.

Concerning this clone itself: The antigen remains unidentified.

The chain employs TRBV20-1 and TRBJ2-3; D gene uncertain. The receptor's source is an adult in good health. Material: peripheral blood, obtained on day 0 of AZD1222 vaccination. The CDR3 region is CSASRTDTQYF. CDR3 nucleotide sequence: TGCAGTGCGTCACGCACAGATACGCAGTATTTT.